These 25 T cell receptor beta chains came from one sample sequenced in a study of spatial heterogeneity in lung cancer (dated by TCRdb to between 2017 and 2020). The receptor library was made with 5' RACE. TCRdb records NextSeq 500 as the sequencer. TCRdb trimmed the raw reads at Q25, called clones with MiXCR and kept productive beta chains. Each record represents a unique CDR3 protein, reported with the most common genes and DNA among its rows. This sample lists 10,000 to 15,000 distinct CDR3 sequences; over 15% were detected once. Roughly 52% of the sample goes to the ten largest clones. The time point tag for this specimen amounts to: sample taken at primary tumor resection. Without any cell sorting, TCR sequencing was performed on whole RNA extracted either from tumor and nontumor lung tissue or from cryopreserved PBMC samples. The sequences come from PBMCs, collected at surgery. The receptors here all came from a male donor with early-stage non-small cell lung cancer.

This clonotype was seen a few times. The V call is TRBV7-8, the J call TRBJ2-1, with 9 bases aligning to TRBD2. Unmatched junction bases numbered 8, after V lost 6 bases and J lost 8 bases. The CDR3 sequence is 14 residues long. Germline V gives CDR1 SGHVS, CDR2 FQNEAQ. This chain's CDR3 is CASSPIAGVYEQFF. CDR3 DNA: TGTGCCAGCAGTCCGATAGCGGGAGTCTATGAGCAGTTCTTC. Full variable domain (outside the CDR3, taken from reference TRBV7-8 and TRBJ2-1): GAGVSQSPRYKVAKRGQDVALRCDPISGHVSLFWYQQALGQGPEFLTYFQNEAQLDKSGLPSDRFFAERPEGSVSTLKIQRTQQEDSAVYLCASSPIAGVYEQFFGPGTRLTVL.

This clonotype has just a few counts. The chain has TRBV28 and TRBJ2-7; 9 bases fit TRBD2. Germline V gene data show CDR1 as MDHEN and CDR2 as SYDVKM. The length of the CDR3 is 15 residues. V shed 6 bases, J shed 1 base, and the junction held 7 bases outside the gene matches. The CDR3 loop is CASREAGGPSYEQYF. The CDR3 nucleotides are TGTGCCAGCAGAGAAGCGGGAGGCCCTTCCTACGAGCAGTACTTC.

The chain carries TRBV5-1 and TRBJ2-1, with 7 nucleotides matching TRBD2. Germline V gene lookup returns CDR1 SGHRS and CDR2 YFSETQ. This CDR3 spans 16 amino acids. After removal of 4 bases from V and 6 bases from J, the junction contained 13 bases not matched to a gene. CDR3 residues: CASSALAPSGPNEQFF. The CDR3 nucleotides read TGCGCCAGCAGCGCCCTGGCTCCTAGCGGACCCAATGAGCAGTTCTTC.

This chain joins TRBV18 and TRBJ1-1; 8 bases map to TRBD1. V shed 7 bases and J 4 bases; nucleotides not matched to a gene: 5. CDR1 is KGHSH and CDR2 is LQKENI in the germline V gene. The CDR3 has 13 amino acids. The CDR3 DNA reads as TGTGCCAGCTTACTCACAGGGGGCACTGAAGCTTTCTTT. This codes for CASLLTGGTEAFF.

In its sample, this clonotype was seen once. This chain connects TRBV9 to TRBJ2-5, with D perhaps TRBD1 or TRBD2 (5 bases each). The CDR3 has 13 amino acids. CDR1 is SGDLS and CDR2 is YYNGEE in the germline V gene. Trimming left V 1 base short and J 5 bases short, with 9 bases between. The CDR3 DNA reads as TGTGCCAGCAGCGTATGGGGCGGGGAGACCCAGTACTTC. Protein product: CASSVWGGETQYF.

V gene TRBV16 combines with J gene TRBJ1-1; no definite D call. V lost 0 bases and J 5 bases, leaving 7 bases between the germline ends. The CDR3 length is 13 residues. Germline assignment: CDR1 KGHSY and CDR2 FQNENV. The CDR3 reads CASSQSPMTEAFF. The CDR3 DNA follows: TGTGCCAGCAGCCAATCCCCCATGACTGAAGCTTTCTTT.

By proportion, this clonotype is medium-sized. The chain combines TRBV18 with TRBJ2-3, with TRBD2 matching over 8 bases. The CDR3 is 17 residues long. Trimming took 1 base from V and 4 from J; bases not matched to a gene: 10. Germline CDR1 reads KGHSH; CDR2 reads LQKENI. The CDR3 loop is CASSPRVERENADTQYF. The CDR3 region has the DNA TGTGCCAGCTCACCACGTGTCGAGCGGGAGAACGCAGATACGCAGTATTTT. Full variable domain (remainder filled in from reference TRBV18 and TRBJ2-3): NAGVMQNPRHLVRRRGQEARLRCSPMKGHSHVYWYRQLPEEGLKFMVYLQKENIIDESGMPKERFSAEFPKEGPSILRIQQVVRGDSAAYFCASSPRVERENADTQYFGPGTRLTVL.

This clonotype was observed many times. The CDR3, as DNA: TGTGCCAGCAGCTTGACAGGGATAAACGAGCAGTACTTC. The encoded protein is CASSLTGINEQYF. The chain couples TRBV7-8 to TRBJ2-7; 7 bases are shared with TRBD1. This CDR3 has 13 amino acids. V shed 3 bases and J 5 bases; nucleotides not matched to a gene: 4. CDR1 and CDR2 (germline): SGHVS, FQNEAQ.

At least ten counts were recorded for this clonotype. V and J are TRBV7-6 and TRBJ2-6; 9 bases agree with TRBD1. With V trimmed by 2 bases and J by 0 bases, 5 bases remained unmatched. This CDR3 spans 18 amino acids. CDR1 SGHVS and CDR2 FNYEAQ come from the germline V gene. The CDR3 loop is CASSLMGQGSSGANVLTF. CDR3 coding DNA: TGTGCCAGCAGCTTAATGGGACAGGGAAGCTCTGGGGCCAACGTCCTGACTTTC.

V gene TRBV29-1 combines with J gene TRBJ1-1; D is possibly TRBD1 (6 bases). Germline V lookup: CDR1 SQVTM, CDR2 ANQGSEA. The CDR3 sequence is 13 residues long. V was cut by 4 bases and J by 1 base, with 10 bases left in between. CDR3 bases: TGCAGCGTTGTCTCAGGGGCGAACACTGAAGCTTTCTTT. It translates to CSVVSGANTEAFF.

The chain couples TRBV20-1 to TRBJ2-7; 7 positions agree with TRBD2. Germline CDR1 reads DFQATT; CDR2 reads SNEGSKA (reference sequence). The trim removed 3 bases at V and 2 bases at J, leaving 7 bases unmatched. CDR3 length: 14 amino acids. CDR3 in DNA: TGCAGTGCTAGTCCGGGAGGTGTCACCTACGAGCAGTACTTC. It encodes CSASPGGVTYEQYF.

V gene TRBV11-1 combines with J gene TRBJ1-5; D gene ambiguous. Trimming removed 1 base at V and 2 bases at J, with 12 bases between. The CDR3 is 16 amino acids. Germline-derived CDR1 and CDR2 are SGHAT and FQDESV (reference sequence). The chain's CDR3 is CASSLGYQPGNQPQHF. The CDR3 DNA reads TGTGCCAGCAGCTTAGGATACCAACCGGGCAATCAGCCCCAGCATTTT. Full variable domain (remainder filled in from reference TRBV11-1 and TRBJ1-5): EAEVAQSPRYKITEKSQAVAFWCDPISGHATLYWYRQILGQGPELLVQFQDESVVDDSQLPKDRFSAERLKGVDSTLKIQPAELGDSAMYLCASSLGYQPGNQPQHFGDGTRLSIL.

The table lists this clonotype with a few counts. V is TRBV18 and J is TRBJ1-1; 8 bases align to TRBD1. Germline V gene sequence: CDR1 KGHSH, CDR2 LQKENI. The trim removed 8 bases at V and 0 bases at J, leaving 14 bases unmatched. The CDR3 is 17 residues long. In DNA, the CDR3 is TGTGCCAGCCAACCTGGCGCAGGGGGCTCCATGAACACTGAAGCTTTCTTT. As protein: CASQPGAGGSMNTEAFF. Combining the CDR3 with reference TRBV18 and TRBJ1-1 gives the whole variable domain NAGVMQNPRHLVRRRGQEARLRCSPMKGHSHVYWYRQLPEEGLKFMVYLQKENIIDESGMPKERFSAEFPKEGPSILRIQQVVRGDSAAYFCASQPGAGGSMNTEAFFGQGTRLTVV.

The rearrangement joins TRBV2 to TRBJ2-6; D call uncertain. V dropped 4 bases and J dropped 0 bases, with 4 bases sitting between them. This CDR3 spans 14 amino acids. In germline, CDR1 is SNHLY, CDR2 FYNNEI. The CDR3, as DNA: TGTGCCAGCAGTGCCAGCTCTGGGGCCAACGTCCTGACTTTC. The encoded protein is CASSASSGANVLTF.

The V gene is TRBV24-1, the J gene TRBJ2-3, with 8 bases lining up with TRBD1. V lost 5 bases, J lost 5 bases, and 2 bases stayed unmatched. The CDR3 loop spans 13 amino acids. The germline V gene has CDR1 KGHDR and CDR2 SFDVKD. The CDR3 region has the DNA TGTGCCACCAGTGGACAGGGGAGAGATACGCAGTATTTT. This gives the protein CATSGQGRDTQYF.

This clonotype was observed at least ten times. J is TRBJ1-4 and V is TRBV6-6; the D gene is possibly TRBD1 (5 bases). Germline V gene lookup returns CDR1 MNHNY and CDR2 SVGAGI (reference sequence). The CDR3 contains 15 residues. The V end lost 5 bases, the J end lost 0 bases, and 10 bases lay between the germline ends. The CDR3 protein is CASSASGATNEKLFF. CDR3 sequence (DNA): TGTGCCAGCAGTGCGTCGGGGGCAACTAATGAAAAACTGTTTTTT.

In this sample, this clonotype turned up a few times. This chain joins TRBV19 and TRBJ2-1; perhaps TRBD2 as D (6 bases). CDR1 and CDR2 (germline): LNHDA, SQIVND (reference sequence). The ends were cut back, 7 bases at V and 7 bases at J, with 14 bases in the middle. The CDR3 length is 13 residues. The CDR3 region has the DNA TGTGCCAGTACCCCAACGGGACTGAATGAGCAGTTCTTC. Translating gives CASTPTGLNEQFF. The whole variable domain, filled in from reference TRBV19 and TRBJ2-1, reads DGGITQSPKYLFRKEGQNVTLSCEQNLNHDAMYWYRQDPGQGLRLIYYSQIVNDFQKGDIAEGYSVSREKKESFPLTVTSAQKNPTAFYLCASTPTGLNEQFFGPGTRLTVL.

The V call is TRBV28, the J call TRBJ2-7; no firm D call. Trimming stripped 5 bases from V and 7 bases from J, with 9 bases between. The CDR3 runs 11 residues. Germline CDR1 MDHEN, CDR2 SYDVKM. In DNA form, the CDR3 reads TGTGCCAGCAGTGCTACGGAGGAGCAGTACTTC. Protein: CASSATEEQYF.

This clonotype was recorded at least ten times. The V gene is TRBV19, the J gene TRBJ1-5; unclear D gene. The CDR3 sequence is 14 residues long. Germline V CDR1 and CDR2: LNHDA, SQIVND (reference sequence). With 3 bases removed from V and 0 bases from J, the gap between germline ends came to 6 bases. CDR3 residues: CASSMITSNQPQHF. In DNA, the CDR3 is TGTGCCAGTAGTATGATAACTAGCAATCAGCCCCAGCATTTT.

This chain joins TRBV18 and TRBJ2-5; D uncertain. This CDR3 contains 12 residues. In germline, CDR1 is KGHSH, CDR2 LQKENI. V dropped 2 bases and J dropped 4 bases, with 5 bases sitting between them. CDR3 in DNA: TGTGCCAGCTCACCAACCCTAGAGACCCAGTACTTC. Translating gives CASSPTLETQYF. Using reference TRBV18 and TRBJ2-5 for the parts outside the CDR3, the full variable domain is NAGVMQNPRHLVRRRGQEARLRCSPMKGHSHVYWYRQLPEEGLKFMVYLQKENIIDESGMPKERFSAEFPKEGPSILRIQQVVRGDSAAYFCASSPTLETQYFGPGTRLLVL.

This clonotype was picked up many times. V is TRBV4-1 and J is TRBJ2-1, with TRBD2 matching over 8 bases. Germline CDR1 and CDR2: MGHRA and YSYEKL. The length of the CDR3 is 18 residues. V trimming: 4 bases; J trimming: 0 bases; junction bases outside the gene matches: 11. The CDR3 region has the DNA TGCGCCAGCAGCCTTGGGGCGGGAGGCCTCAGCTCCTACAATGAGCAGTTCTTC. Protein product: CASSLGAGGLSSYNEQFF.

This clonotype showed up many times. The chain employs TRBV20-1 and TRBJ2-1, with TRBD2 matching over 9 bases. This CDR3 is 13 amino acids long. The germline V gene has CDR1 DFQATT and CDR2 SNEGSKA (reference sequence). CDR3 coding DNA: TGCAGCTTTAGCGGGGGCTTCTACAATGAGCAGTTCTTC. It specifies CSFSGGFYNEQFF.

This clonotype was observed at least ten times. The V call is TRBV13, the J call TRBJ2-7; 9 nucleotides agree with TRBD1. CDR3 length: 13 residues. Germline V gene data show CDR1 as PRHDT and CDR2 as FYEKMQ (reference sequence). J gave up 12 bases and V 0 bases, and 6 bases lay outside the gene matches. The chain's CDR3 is CASSLGQGALRYF. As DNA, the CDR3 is TGTGCCAGCAGCTTAGGACAGGGGGCCCTCAGGTACTTC.

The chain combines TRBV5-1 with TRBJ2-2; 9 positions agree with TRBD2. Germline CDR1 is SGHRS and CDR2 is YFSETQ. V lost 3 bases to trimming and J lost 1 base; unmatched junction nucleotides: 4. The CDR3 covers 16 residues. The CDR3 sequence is CASSSVAGVNTGELFF. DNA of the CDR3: TGCGCCAGCAGCTCAGTAGCGGGAGTGAACACCGGGGAGCTGTTTTTT.

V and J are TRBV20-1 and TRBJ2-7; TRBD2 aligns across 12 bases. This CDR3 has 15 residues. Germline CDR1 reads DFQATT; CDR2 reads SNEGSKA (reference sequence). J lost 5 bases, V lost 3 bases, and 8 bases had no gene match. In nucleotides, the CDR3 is TGCAGTGCTAGGCGTCCGACTAGCGGGAGTCACGAGCAGTACTTC. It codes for CSARRPTSGSHEQYF.